What follows are 26 T cell receptor beta chains derived from one specimen sequenced in a study of cytomegalovirus exposure and HLA in healthy donors. The repertoire was sequenced with immunoSEQ multiplex PCR; TCRdb's copy has only in-frame clones and lacks some. The data contain tens of thousands of clones, more than 85% of them singletons. The material sequenced was PBMCs. The receptors were gathered from a woman aged 25 to 39 in good health and CMV-seronegative.

This chain joins TRBV28 and TRBJ1-5; tentative D call: TRBD1 (6 bases). Germline CDR1 reads MDHEN; CDR2 reads SYDVKM. The CDR3 has 15 amino acids. Trimming removed 3 bases from V and 3 bases from J, with 12 bases in between. The CDR3 coding sequence is TGTGCCAGCAGTTTCGGGGGGCGGGACAATCAGCCCCAGCATTTT. Protein product: CASSFGGRDNQPQHF.

The V call is TRBV5-1, the J call TRBJ2-1, with D unclear. The CDR3 extends over 11 amino acids. Germline values: CDR1 SGHRS, CDR2 YFSETQ. The V and J ends lost 6 bases and 7 bases respectively, with 8 bases between them. CDR3 in amino acids: CASKYANEQFF. The CDR3, as DNA: TGCGCCAGCAAGTACGCGAATGAGCAGTTCTTC.

The chain uses TRBV6-5 and TRBJ1-5, with D possibly TRBD1 on 6 matching bases. The germline V gene has CDR1 MNHEY and CDR2 SVGAGI. Trimming cost V 0 bases and J 7 bases, with 16 bases left between them. The CDR3 length is 16 residues. This CDR3 is CASSYSKPRGDQPQHF. The DNA of the CDR3 is TGTGCCAGCAGTTACTCGAAGCCCAGGGGAGACCAGCCCCAGCATTTT.

The J gene is TRBJ1-2, the V gene TRBV19, with unresolved D. The CDR3 totals 12 residues. From germline, CDR1 is LNHDA and CDR2 SQIVND (reference sequence). Deletions cut 8 bases from V and 1 base from J, with 8 bases between. The CDR3 sequence: CASSFSNYGYTF. DNA of the CDR3: TGTGCCAGTTCATTCAGTAACTATGGCTACACCTTC.

The V gene is TRBV4-1, the J gene TRBJ2-1; 11 bases agree with TRBD2. The CDR3 extends over 16 amino acids. The V and J ends lost 2 bases and 4 bases, in that order; junction bases with no gene match: 4. The germline V gene encodes CDR1 MGHRA and CDR2 YSYEKL. The CDR3 protein is CASSQRLAGSYNEQFF. CDR3 in DNA: TGCGCCAGCAGCCAAAGACTAGCGGGGTCTTACAATGAGCAGTTCTTC.

J is TRBJ1-1 and V is TRBV7-3, with TRBD1 matching over 9 bases. The V and J ends lost 11 bases and 1 base, in that order; junction bases with no gene match: 8. Germline V gives CDR1 SGHTA, CDR2 FQGTGA. The CDR3 covers 14 residues. Here the CDR3 DNA reads TGTGCCTCAAAGGCGGGACAGGGGAACACTGAAGCTTTCTTT. It is translated as CASKAGQGNTEAFF.

V and J are TRBV6-6 and TRBJ2-7, with 12 nucleotides matching TRBD2. The CDR3 loop spans 16 amino acids. Germline V gives CDR1 MNHNY, CDR2 SVGAGI (reference sequence). V lost 4 bases and J lost 5; bases outside the gene matches: 9. The CDR3 DNA reads as TGTGCCAGCAGTTCGAGGCTAGCGGGAGGGCCCCACGAGCAGTACTTC. Its translation: CASSSRLAGGPHEQYF.

The rearrangement uses TRBV19 and TRBJ2-1; a weak D match, TRBD1 (5 bases). Germline V gene lookup returns CDR1 LNHDA and CDR2 SQIVND (reference sequence). V gave up 6 bases and J gave up 8 bases, with 26 bases separating them. The CDR3 contains 17 residues. The CDR3 DNA sequence: TGTGCCAGTAGCCATACCCGGACAAACACTGCGTTCGATGAGCAGTTCTTC. Protein sequence: CASSHTRTNTAFDEQFF.

The V call is TRBV19, the J call TRBJ1-3; 7 bases agree with TRBD1. Germline trimming cut 5 bases from V and 4 bases from J; bases unmatched to any gene: 5. The CDR3 has 14 residues. Per the germline V gene, CDR1 is LNHDA and CDR2 is SQIVND (reference sequence). The CDR3 region has the DNA TGTGCCAGTAGTCCAGGGGGGACCGGAAACACCATATATTTT. Amino acid sequence: CASSPGGTGNTIYF. The variable domain in full, completed from reference TRBV19 and TRBJ1-3, reads DGGITQSPKYLFRKEGQNVTLSCEQNLNHDAMYWYRQDPGQGLRLIYYSQIVNDFQKGDIAEGYSVSREKKESFPLTVTSAQKNPTAFYLCASSPGGTGNTIYFGEGSWLTVV.

The CDR3 sequence is CASSVSGTSGRGQETQYF. The CDR3 DNA reads as TGTGCCAGCAGCGTCTCCGGGACTAGCGGGAGAGGGCAAGAGACCCAGTACTTC. The V call is TRBV9, the J call TRBJ2-5, with 14 nucleotides matching TRBD2. J was trimmed by 2 bases and V by 2 bases; bases with no gene match: 8. This CDR3 contains 18 residues. In germline, CDR1 is SGDLS, CDR2 YYNGEE.

This chain uses TRBV28 with TRBJ1-6; a weak D match, TRBD1 (5 bases). The CDR3 contains 16 residues. Germline CDR1 and CDR2: MDHEN and SYDVKM. The ends were cut back, 8 bases at V and 0 bases at J, with 14 bases in the middle. CDR3 protein: CASGGVSSSYNSPLHF. CDR3 sequence (DNA): TGTGCCAGCGGGGGGGTTTCAAGCTCCTATAATTCACCCCTCCACTTT.

This rearrangement joins TRBV6-5 to TRBJ1-2; D is undetermined. The CDR3 has 14 amino acids. The germline V and J ends were trimmed by 0 bases and 7 bases, with 12 bases remaining between them. The germline CDR1 and CDR2 sequences are MNHEY and SVGAGI. The CDR3 loop reads CASSYSSGGSGYTF. DNA for the CDR3: TGTGCCAGCAGTTACTCTTCCGGAGGAAGTGGCTACACCTTC.

The V gene is TRBV6-9, the J gene TRBJ2-3, with 9 positions matching TRBD1. Germline V gene lookup returns CDR1 MNHGY and CDR2 SVAAGI. CDR3 length equals 14 residues. After removal of 7 bases from V and 2 bases from J, the junction contained 4 bases not matched to a gene. The CDR3 loop is CASMDRGFTDTQYF. DNA for the CDR3: TGTGCCAGCATGGACAGGGGTTTCACAGATACGCAGTATTTT.

The J gene is TRBJ1-5, the V gene TRBV9; unclear D gene. The CDR3 runs 15 residues. From germline, CDR1 is SGDLS and CDR2 YYNGEE. V dropped 4 bases and J dropped 8 bases, with 19 bases sitting between them. CDR3 DNA sequence: TGTGCCAGCAGCCAAAAGGTGGGCAACCTGGAGCCCCAGCATTTT. Translation gives CASSQKVGNLEPQHF.

The CDR3 DNA reads as TGTGCCAGCAGTAAGTCGACAGGCAACACTGAAGCTTTCTTT. It is translated as CASSKSTGNTEAFF. The chain combines TRBV6-5 with TRBJ1-1; a possible D gene is TRBD1 (6 bases). V was shortened by 5 bases and J by 2 bases, with 12 bases between the two germline ends. CDR1 is MNHEY, CDR2 SVGAGI, per germline. The CDR3 length is 14 residues.

This clone has just a few counts. The V call is TRBV11-2, the J call TRBJ2-7, with 8 bases lining up with TRBD1. V lost 0 bases to trimming and J lost 4 bases; unmatched junction nucleotides: 5. This CDR3 contains 15 residues. The germline gives CDR1 SGHAT, CDR2 FQNNGV. CDR3 sequence: CASSLDPTGAYEQYF. The CDR3 DNA sequence: TGTGCCAGCAGCTTAGATCCGACAGGGGCGTACGAGCAGTACTTC. Combining the CDR3 with reference TRBV11-2 and TRBJ2-7 gives the whole variable domain EAGVAQSPRYKIIEKRQSVAFWCNPISGHATLYWYQQILGQGPKLLIQFQNNGVVDDSQLPKDRFSAERLKGVDSTLKIQPAKLEDSAVYLCASSLDPTGAYEQYFGPGTRLTVT.

This clone has just one count. The chain combines TRBV27 with TRBJ1-5; TRBD1 agrees at 7 bases. J was trimmed by 1 base and V by 5 bases; bases with no gene match: 2. The CDR3 totals 14 residues. CDR1 MNHEY and CDR2 SMNVEV come from the germline V gene (reference sequence). The chain's CDR3 is CASSEQGSNQPQHF. CDR3 bases: TGTGCCAGCAGTGAACAGGGGAGCAATCAGCCCCAGCATTTT.

The V call is TRBV19, the J call TRBJ2-2; D may be TRBD1 (6 bases). V dropped 3 bases and J dropped 4 bases, with 12 bases sitting between them. Germline-derived CDR1 and CDR2 are LNHDA and SQIVND (reference sequence). The CDR3 is 15 amino acids. The CDR3, as DNA: TGTGCCAGTAGTATTATTGGGGGCAGCACCGGGGAGCTGTTTTTT. This translates into CASSIIGGSTGELFF.

The chain is built from TRBV5-7 and TRBJ2-7, with unresolved D. TRBV5-7 is labeled an ORF, and its function is uncertain. V dropped 0 bases and J dropped 0 bases, with 10 bases sitting between them. The CDR3 loop spans 15 amino acids. The CDR3 sequence: CASSLDVRSSYEQYF. Here the CDR3 DNA reads TGTGCCAGCAGCTTGGACGTTAGGAGCTCCTACGAGCAGTACTTC.

The chain's CDR3 is CAWSSPSLLDTQYF. The CDR3 coding sequence is TGTGCCTGGAGTAGTCCTAGCTTGTTGGATACGCAGTATTTT. V gene TRBV30 combines with J gene TRBJ2-3, with D possibly matching TRBD2 (5 bases). The length of the CDR3 is 14 residues. Germline V gene lookup returns CDR1 GTSNPN and CDR2 SVGIG (reference sequence). Trimming removed 2 bases from V and 6 bases from J, with 15 bases in between.

The rearrangement uses TRBV7-9 and TRBJ1-2; 7 positions match TRBD1. Germline trimming cut 3 bases from V and 8 bases from J; bases unmatched to any gene: 12. Germline CDR1 and CDR2: SEHNR and FQNEAQ (reference sequence). The CDR3 has 15 residues. As DNA, the CDR3 is TGTGCCAGCAGCTTTGATCCGACAGGGCGTAACGGCTACACCTTC. It specifies CASSFDPTGRNGYTF.

The chain employs TRBV29-1 and TRBJ2-3; maybe TRBD1 (5 bases). CDR1 SQVTM and CDR2 ANQGSEA come from the germline V gene. The CDR3 length is 15 residues. Trimming shortened V by 4 bases and J by 3 bases, and 17 bases separated the two germline ends. The CDR3 bases are TGCAGCGTTGCTGGGCCAGGGTCATCTACAGATACGCAGTATTTT. Translating gives CSVAGPGSSTDTQYF.

This chain joins TRBV30 and TRBJ2-7; a possible D gene is TRBD2 (5 bases). The CDR3 is 12 amino acids. Trimming left V 2 bases short and J 1 base short, with 6 bases between. The germline CDR1 and CDR2 sequences are GTSNPN and SVGIG (reference sequence). The CDR3 nucleotides read TGTGCCTGGAGTCGGGGTTCCTACGAGCAGTACTTC. Translation: CAWSRGSYEQYF.

This chain joins TRBV19 and TRBJ2-7; 12 bases line up with TRBD2. The length of the CDR3 is 16 residues. Germline CDR1 is LNHDA and CDR2 is SQIVND (reference sequence). Trimming at V came to 5 bases and at J to 0 bases, leaving 5 bases not matched to a gene. The CDR3 sequence: CASSPSGLAGSYEQYF. The CDR3 DNA sequence: TGTGCCAGTAGTCCATCGGGACTAGCGGGCTCCTACGAGCAGTACTTC.

This clone came up a few times. This chain links TRBV19 with TRBJ1-2, with no clear D. This CDR3 is built from 13 residues. The germline gives CDR1 LNHDA, CDR2 SQIVND (reference sequence). V gave up 3 bases and J gave up 5 bases, with 10 bases separating them. The CDR3 DNA reads as TGTGCCAGTAGTATGGCTAGTCTGTATGGCTACACCTTC. It is translated as CASSMASLYGYTF.

The V call is TRBV19, the J call TRBJ1-2, with D maybe TRBD1 (5 bases). Germline V gene data show CDR1 as LNHDA and CDR2 as SQIVND (reference sequence). The V end lost 3 bases, the J end lost 5 bases, and 28 bases lay between the germline ends. The CDR3 runs 19 residues. CDR3 amino acids: CASSIGWMVGGDRHYGYTF. The CDR3 DNA sequence: TGTGCCAGTAGTATCGGATGGATGGTGGGAGGCGACAGACATTATGGCTACACCTTC. Based on the CDR3 plus reference TRBV19 and TRBJ1-2, the full variable domain is DGGITQSPKYLFRKEGQNVTLSCEQNLNHDAMYWYRQDPGQGLRLIYYSQIVNDFQKGDIAEGYSVSREKKESFPLTVTSAQKNPTAFYLCASSIGWMVGGDRHYGYTFGSGTRLTVV.